This TCR beta chain was identified during a study of T cell clones after liver transplantation. The J segment lost 0 bases and the V segment lost 7 bases, leaving 4 bases of the junction unmatched. The CDR3 contains 14 residues. CDR1 is SQVTM and CDR2 is ANQGSEA in the germline V gene. Using immunoSEQ multiplex PCR, the repertoire was profiled, and TCRdb retains in-frame clones only, with some absent. The data hold approximately 55,000 clones, with 65% to 75% observed a single time. The sequenced sample was CD4+ T cells from blood, obtained before liver transplant. The clonotype originates from a human donor who received a liver transplant. This chain uses TRBV29-1 with TRBJ2-3; 10 nucleotides align to TRBD1. The CDR3 DNA follows: TGCAGCGCTGGGACAGGGGAAAGCACAGATACGCAGTATTTT. Translated, it gives CSAGTGESTDTQYF.